The 18 T cell receptor beta chains below were found in one sample sequenced in a study of blood T cell repertoires in COVID-19. The repertoire was sequenced with immunoSEQ multiplex PCR; TCRdb's copy has only in-frame clones and lacks some. Of 60,000 to 75,000 clones listed, 80% to 90% were seen once; the top ten hold about 12%. Input material: peripheral blood. The origin of the receptors is a human donor in a cohort sampled during active COVID-19.

The chain carries TRBV7-2 and TRBJ2-1, with TRBD2 matching over 7 bases. Per the germline V gene, CDR1 is SGHTA and CDR2 is FQGNSA. The CDR3 is 15 residues long. After removal of 5 bases from V and 1 base from J, the junction contained 5 bases not matched to a gene. CDR3 sequence (DNA): TGTGCCAGCAGCATCCTAGCGGTGTCCTACAATGAGCAGTTCTTC. It translates to CASSILAVSYNEQFF.

V and J are TRBV30 and TRBJ2-7, with TRBD1 identical over 7 bases. CDR1 is GTSNPN, CDR2 SVGIG, per germline (reference sequence). Trimming removed 7 bases from V and 2 bases from J; junction bases left unmatched: 8. The CDR3 is 13 amino acids. CDR3 amino acids: CALETGAPYEQYF. As DNA, the CDR3 is TGTGCCTTAGAAACAGGGGCTCCCTACGAGCAGTACTTC.

V gene TRBV7-9 combines with J gene TRBJ2-7; 7 bases fit TRBD1. V dropped 8 bases and J dropped 5; count of bases not matched to a gene: 9. The germline gives CDR1 SEHNR, CDR2 FQNEAQ (reference sequence). This CDR3 has 13 residues. The chain's CDR3 is CASGTDRVDEQYF. The DNA of the CDR3 is TGTGCCAGCGGGACAGACAGGGTGGACGAGCAGTACTTC.

The chain couples TRBV19 to TRBJ2-7; 10 bases line up with TRBD1. Per germline, CDR1 LNHDA and CDR2 SQIVND (reference sequence). The CDR3 consists of 13 residues. Trimming took 6 bases from V and 5 from J; bases not matched to a gene: 4. For the CDR3, the DNA is TGTGCCAGTAGCGGGACAGGGGTTCACGAGCAGTACTTC. It yields the protein CASSGTGVHEQYF.

The sample holds a few counts of this clone. The chain links TRBV7-9 to TRBJ2-7; 10 bases are a match to TRBD1. The CDR3 extends over 14 amino acids. From germline, CDR1 is SEHNR and CDR2 FQNEAQ (reference sequence). Trimming removed 4 bases from V and 8 bases from J; junction bases left unmatched: 8. The CDR3 sequence is CASSSGRDRGQQYF. In DNA, the CDR3 is TGTGCCAGCAGCTCAGGGCGCGACAGGGGGCAGCAGTACTTC. The full variable domain, its missing parts supplied by reference TRBV7-9 and TRBJ2-7, is DTGVSQNPRHKITKRGQNVTFRCDPISEHNRLYWYRQTLGQGPEFLTYFQNEAQLEKSRLLSDRFSAERPKGSFSTLEIQRTEQGDSAMYLCASSSGRDRGQQYFGPGTRLTVT.

The rearrangement joins TRBV6-2 or TRBV6-3 to TRBJ1-4, with TRBD1 as a possible D gene (5 bases). There are 15 residues in the CDR3. Germline V CDR1 and CDR2: MNHEY, SVGEGT. The V end was cut by 5 bases, the J end by 6 bases, with 16 bases between. CDR3 in DNA: TGTGCCAGCAGTCCGAGACAGTCGTTATATGAAAAACTGTTTTTT. Its protein is CASSPRQSLYEKLFF.

V and J are TRBV12-3 or TRBV12-4 and TRBJ2-7; 7 nucleotides line up with TRBD1. V lost 6 bases, J lost 3 bases, and 5 bases stayed unmatched. The CDR3 has 13 amino acids. The CDR3 nucleotides read TGTGCCAGCAGGACCGGGACAGTCTACGAGCAGTACTTC. This sequence encodes CASRTGTVYEQYF.

The chain recombines TRBV7-9 with TRBJ2-7, with 10 bases lining up with TRBD2. Germline V CDR1 and CDR2: SEHNR, FQNEAQ (reference sequence). The CDR3 consists of 16 residues. J gave up 2 bases and V 3 bases, and 7 bases lay outside the gene matches. The CDR3 sequence: CASSLSLAGMTYEQYF. In DNA form, the CDR3 reads TGTGCCAGCAGCTTGTCACTAGCGGGGATGACCTACGAGCAGTACTTC.

This clone was observed a few times. This sequence joins TRBV6-6 and TRBJ1-5; D may be TRBD1 (5 bases). The CDR3 has 15 amino acids. Germline V lookup: CDR1 MNHNY, CDR2 SVGAGI (reference sequence). The V and J ends lost 6 bases and 4 bases respectively, with 16 bases between them. CDR3 sequence (DNA): TGTGCCAGCAGCCCTACTGCAAGGGGAAATCAGCCCCAGCATTTT. It encodes CASSPTARGNQPQHF.

The rearrangement links TRBV5-4 to TRBJ1-2; 12 positions match TRBD1. V lost 4 bases, J lost 6 bases, and 10 bases stayed unmatched. The CDR3 covers 16 residues. CDR1 is SGHNT, CDR2 YYREEE, per germline (reference sequence). The CDR3 sequence: CASSTSGTGGADGYTF. CDR3 nucleotide sequence: TGTGCCAGCAGCACTTCCGGGACAGGGGGCGCTGATGGCTACACCTTC.

The chain joins TRBV11-2 to TRBJ2-2; TRBD2 agrees at 7 bases. V lost 1 base, J lost 3 bases, and 2 bases stayed unmatched. CDR1 SGHAT and CDR2 FQNNGV come from the germline V gene. This CDR3 is built from 15 residues. The CDR3 sequence is CASSLGAGYTGELFF. The CDR3, as DNA: TGTGCCAGCAGCTTAGGAGCGGGGTACACCGGGGAGCTGTTTTTT.

The CDR3 DNA reads as TGTGCCAGCAGCGTAGGATCAGGAGGTCAGCCCCAGCATTTT. It yields the protein CASSVGSGGQPQHF. The rearrangement links TRBV9 to TRBJ1-5; no clear D gene. The V gene lost 0 bases and the J gene lost 6 bases, with 10 bases spanning the gap. This CDR3 comprises 14 residues. CDR1 and CDR2 (germline): SGDLS, YYNGEE.

The chain is built from TRBV9 and TRBJ1-6, with D perhaps matching TRBD1 (5 bases). V was clipped by 0 bases and J by 6 bases, with 16 bases between them. Germline V gene data show CDR1 as SGDLS and CDR2 as YYNGEE. The CDR3 spans 17 residues. As DNA, the CDR3 is TGTGCCAGCAGCGTAGAGGCAGGGCCTCAAGCTAATTCACCCCTCCACTTT. Its protein is CASSVEAGPQANSPLHF.

V and J are TRBV19 and TRBJ1-1; 7 bases match TRBD1. This CDR3 is built from 14 residues. Germline CDR1 is LNHDA and CDR2 is SQIVND (reference sequence). With V trimmed by 9 bases and J by 2 bases, 9 bases remained unmatched. The CDR3 DNA follows: TGTGCCAGCCACTCTAGGGGGCTTAACACTGAAGCTTTCTTT. Its translation is CASHSRGLNTEAFF. Using reference TRBV19 and TRBJ1-1 for the parts outside the CDR3, the full variable domain is DGGITQSPKYLFRKEGQNVTLSCEQNLNHDAMYWYRQDPGQGLRLIYYSQIVNDFQKGDIAEGYSVSREKKESFPLTVTSAQKNPTAFYLCASHSRGLNTEAFFGQGTRLTVV.

A note on this clone: One end of the junction is discordant with germline, which a read error may explain. The rearrangement links TRBV4-1 to TRBJ1-1; D possibly corresponds to TRBD1 (5 bases). The CDR3 totals 16 residues. Germline assignment: CDR1 MGHRA and CDR2 YSYEKL. The CDR3 DNA sequence: TGCGCCAGCAGTCAAGCCCACAGGAGTGGGAACACTGAAGCTTTCTTT. Protein sequence: CASSQAHRSGNTEAFF.

The V and J genes are TRBV6-5 and TRBJ1-2, with D perhaps TRBD1 (5 bases). This CDR3 comprises 15 residues. The germline V gene has CDR1 MNHEY and CDR2 SVGAGI. V lost 7 bases, J lost 7 bases, and 22 bases lay in between. The CDR3 bases are TGTGCCAGCACCTCTGGACACTACCTCGTCCGTGGCTACACCTTC. Translating gives CASTSGHYLVRGYTF.

This clone appeared a few times. The chain has TRBV6-4 and TRBJ2-2; perhaps TRBD1 as D (6 bases). The CDR3 loop spans 14 amino acids. The germline V and J ends were trimmed by 0 bases and 5 bases, with 7 bases remaining between them. Per germline, CDR1 MRHNA and CDR2 SNTAGT. CDR3 sequence reads: CASSDSGTTGELFF. Written as DNA, the CDR3 is TGTGCCAGCAGTGACTCCGGGACAACCGGGGAGCTGTTTTTT.

This sequence joins TRBV6-5 and TRBJ1-4; D unclear. Germline loops: CDR1 MNHEY, CDR2 SVGAGI. CDR3 length: 15 amino acids. Trimming took 2 bases from V and 7 from J, leaving 14 bases between them. This CDR3 is CASSYDGGRREKLFF. Here the CDR3 DNA reads TGTGCCAGCAGTTACGACGGAGGAAGGCGTGAAAAACTGTTTTTT.